The rows below give T cell receptor beta chains drawn from one sample of a study of T cell responses to AZD1222 COVID-19 vaccine. The method was immunoSEQ multiplex PCR; TCRdb's version includes in-frame clones alone and lacks a portion of them. The sample records just over 150,000 clones, 90% being singletons. Specimen: peripheral blood, collected on day 0 of AZD1222 vaccination. The source of these receptors is an adult in good health. Both conserved end residues are part of each CDR3. A D gene is named only where the DNA matches it firmly. Only some rows state a clone size, as once, few, many or a class for expanded clones.

v_call	j_call	d_call	clone_size	cdr3_aa	cdr3_nt
TRBV7-9	TRBJ1-1	NA	NA	CASSLPTTRVLEAFF	TGTGCCAGCAGCTTACCCACGACCCGGGTCCTTGAAGCTTTCTTT
TRBV27	TRBJ2-2	NA	NA	CASSGQEYTGELFF	TGTGCCAGCAGTGGCCAGGAGTACACCGGGGAGCTGTTTTTT
TRBV10-3	TRBJ2-3	NA	once	CATFGPRGDTQYF	TGTGCCACCTTCGGCCCACGAGGAGATACGCAGTATTTT
TRBV9	TRBJ1-2	TRBD1	NA	CASTQSGTGTYGYTF	TGTGCCAGCACTCAATCCGGGACAGGGACCTATGGCTACACCTTC
TRBV5-1	TRBJ2-7	TRBD2	few	CASSLTAGGTYEQYF	TGCGCCAGCAGCTTGACGGCGGGAGGGACCTACGAGCAGTACTTC
TRBV18	TRBJ1-4	NA	NA	CARNRVRREKLFF	TGTGCCAGAAACAGGGTACGGCGTGAAAAACTGTTTTTT
TRBV7-2	TRBJ1-5	NA	few	CASSITGYGNQPQHF	TGTGCCAGCAGCATCACAGGGTATGGCAATCAGCCCCAGCATTTT
TRBV19	TRBJ2-4	NA	NA	CASSNILQKNIQYF	TGTGCCAGTAGTAATATATTGCAGAAAAACATTCAGTACTTC
TRBV28	TRBJ2-7	TRBD2	NA	CASSLFPRWASGAPHEQYF	TGTGCCAGCAGTTTATTCCCCAGGTGGGCTAGCGGGGCCCCCCACGAGCAGTACTTC
TRBV2	TRBJ2-1	TRBD2	NA	CASSEWGLAGGSSYNEQFF	TGTGCCAGCAGTGAATGGGGACTAGCGGGGGGGAGCTCCTACAATGAGCAGTTCTTC
TRBV4-1	TRBJ2-3	TRBD2	NA	CAMTASGSTDTQYF	TGCGCTATGACGGCTAGCGGGAGCACAGATACGCAGTATTTT
TRBV4-1	TRBJ2-2	NA	NA	CASSQYPPPANTGELFF	TGCGCCAGCAGCCAATACCCCCCGCCGGCGAACACCGGGGAGCTGTTTTTT
TRBV28	TRBJ2-7	NA	NA	CASSSGAPSLEQYF	TGTGCCAGCAGTTCAGGGGCCCCTTCCTTAGAGCAGTACTTC
TRBV27	TRBJ2-1	NA	NA	CASRVSGYSYNEQFF	TGTGCCAGCAGGGTTAGCGGTTATTCCTACAATGAGCAGTTCTTC
TRBV7-2	TRBJ2-7	NA	NA	CASSFQGTYEQYF	TGTGCCAGCAGCTTTCAGGGCACCTACGAGCAGTACTTC
TRBV28	TRBJ1-5	NA	NA	CASSLIDLFGPQHF	TGTGCCAGCAGCCTTATAGACTTGTTCGGGCCCCAGCATTTT
TRBV10-2	TRBJ2-5	NA	NA	CASSPLGMIETQYF	TGCGCCAGCAGTCCCCTAGGGATGATAGAGACCCAGTACTTC
TRBV28	TRBJ1-4	NA	NA	CASSWEATRLEKLFF	TGTGCCAGCAGTTGGGAGGCCACCCGCCTTGAAAAACTGTTTTTT
TRBV28	TRBJ2-1	NA	NA	CASSPRGLGYNEQFF	TGTGCCAGCAGCCCAAGGGGCTTGGGGTACAATGAGCAGTTCTTC
TRBV4-3	TRBJ1-4	NA	NA	CASSQGLWGSNEKLFF	TGCGCCAGCAGCCAAGGCCTTTGGGGTTCTAATGAAAAACTGTTTTTT
TRBV7-9	TRBJ2-5	NA	NA	CASSSDRVGGETQYF	TGTGCCAGCAGCTCAGACAGGGTGGGAGGAGAGACCCAGTACTTC
TRBV11-2	TRBJ1-4	NA	NA	CASSLDLGLRNEKLFF	TGTGCCAGCAGCTTAGATCTAGGCCTAAGGAATGAAAAACTGTTTTTT